The rows below give T cell receptor beta chains drawn from one sample of a study of metastatic and nonmetastatic thyroid tumors. TCRdb re-called clones from the PCR reads using MiXCR. The sample records about 13,000 clones, about 25% being singletons. The sequenced sample was blood. These receptors were collected from a female donor with papillary thyroid cancer or a benign thyroid nodule (not recorded which). Some clones in this sample may be carry-over from other donors' samples. CDR3s include the opening cysteine and the closing phenylalanine or tryptophan. A D gene is named only where the DNA matches it firmly. Clone size is given for some rows only: seen once, a few or many times, or a class if the clone is expanded.

.,TRBJ2-1,TRBV15,many,TGTGCCACCAGCAGACCAGAGGTGGGGGGTTTGGGGCAGTTCTTC,CATSRPEVGGLGQFF
.,TRBJ2-5,TRBV11-2,.,TGTGCCAGCAGTCCGGGGATTGACCAGTACTTC,CASSPGIDQYF
.,TRBJ2-1,TRBV28,medium-sized,TGTGCCAGCAGTCCCGAGGGCACTGAGCAGTTCTTC,CASSPEGTEQFF
TRBD1,TRBJ2-1,TRBV7-9,many,TGTGCCAGCAGCCCGGGACAGCGAGGTGATGAGCAGTTCTTC,CASSPGQRGDEQFF
.,TRBJ2-5,TRBV19,many,TGTGCCAGTAGTAGCCAATCTACAGTTTTGGAGACCCAGTACTTC,CASSSQSTVLETQYF
.,TRBJ2-7,TRBV12-3/TRBV12-4,.,TGTGCCAGCAAATTTCACGGGAGCTCCTACGAGCAGTACTTC,CASKFHGSSYEQYF
TRBD1,TRBJ1-1,TRBV9,many,TGTGCCAGCAGCGCCAAGGGGGCGGGGAACACTGAAGCTTTCTTT,CASSAKGAGNTEAFF
.,TRBJ2-3,TRBV19,medium-sized,TGTGCCAGTAGTCTCACAGATACGCAGTATTTT,CASSLTDTQYF
.,TRBJ1-5,TRBV2,few,TGTGCCACTATGGACTCCCCGAATCAGCCCCAGCATTTT,CATMDSPNQPQHF
.,TRBJ2-5,TRBV10-3,.,TGTGCCATCAGTGAGTCCCCGGGACAATCAGAGACCCAGTACTTC,CAISESPGQSETQYF
.,TRBJ2-7,TRBV20-1,.,TGCAGTGCTAGAGAGGAGAGGGGGGCCTACGAGCAGTACTTC,CSAREERGAYEQYF
.,TRBJ1-1,TRBV7-6,.,TGTGCCAGCAGCTGGAGGGGGGGGCGGGACACTGAAGCTTTCTTT,CASSWRGGRDTEAFF
.,TRBJ1-2,TRBV5-1,.,TGCGCCAGCAGCCTACTGGACGGGGATGGCTACACCTTC,CASSLLDGDGYTF
.,TRBJ1-4,TRBV7-3,many,TGTGCCAGCAGCTACCCAGGGGTCGGTGAAAAACTGTTTTTT,CASSYPGVGEKLFF
TRBD1,TRBJ2-2,TRBV5-1,many,TGCGCCAGCAGGCCGGGACAGGTGGACACCGGGGGGCTGTTTTTT,CASRPGQVDTGGLFF
.,TRBJ1-2,TRBV5-1,.,TGCGCCAGCAGCCCCCGGGGGGTAGGGGTCGATGGCTACACCTTC,CASSPRGVGVDGYTF
.,TRBJ1-1,TRBV20-1,many,TGCAGGGGAGCGTGGGACACTGAAGCTTTCTTT,CRGAWDTEAFF
.,TRBJ2-3,TRBV20-1,many,TGCAGTGCTAGAGAAGGGGCTCCCTATCTTGGCACAGATACGCAGTATTTT,CSAREGAPYLGTDTQYF
.,TRBJ2-1,TRBV4-1,many,TGCGCCAGCAGCCAAAGGTGGCTAGCTGACTACAATGAGCAGTTCTTC,CASSQRWLADYNEQFF
.,TRBJ2-1,TRBV9,few,TGTGCCAGCAGCGGGGCCAATGAGCAGTTCTTC,CASSGANEQFF
.,TRBJ2-7,TRBV28,.,TGTGCCAGCAGACGGACGGCCTACTCCTACGATCAGTACTTC,CASRRTAYSYDQYF
.,TRBJ2-1,TRBV21-1,.,TGTGCCAGCAGAAACCATCCTTGGGGGGCGCTGACTAGCGGGGCCAATGAGCAGTTCTTC,CASRNHPWGALTSGANEQFF
TRBD2,TRBJ2-7,TRBV20-1,once,TGCAGTGCCCAGAGGTCTAGCGGGGGGAACGAGCAGTACTTC,CSAQRSSGGNEQYF
.,TRBJ1-2,TRBV6-1,.,TGTGCCAGCAGTGAATATGGCGATCTTAACTATGGCTACACCTTC,CASSEYGDLNYGYTF
TRBD2,TRBJ2-1,TRBV11-2,.,TGTGCCAGCAGCTCCAATCCGGGACTAGCGGAGAGTAATGAGCAGTTCTTC,CASSSNPGLAESNEQFF
TRBD2,TRBJ2-7,TRBV25-1,.,TGTGCCAGCAGTCGACTAGCGGGAGGCGCCTACGAGCAGTACTTC,CASSRLAGGAYEQYF
.,TRBJ2-1,TRBV6-5,medium-sized,TGTGCCAGCAGTTACTCTGGGGGATCCGAGCAGTTCTTC,CASSYSGGSEQFF
TRBD1,TRBJ2-1,TRBV5-1,.,TGCGCCAGCAGCTTGGGACAGGGGGCAGGTGAGCAGTTCTTC,CASSLGQGAGEQFF
TRBD1,TRBJ1-4,TRBV6-2/TRBV6-3,medium-sized,TGTGCCAGCAGTTACGGAGGGGGGACAGCTAATGAAAAACTGTTTTTT,CASSYGGGTANEKLFF
TRBD1,TRBJ1-2,TRBV20-1,medium-sized,TGCAGTGTTGGGGACAGGGTCTATGGCTACACCTTC,CSVGDRVYGYTF
TRBD2,TRBJ2-5,TRBV27,.,TGTTCCAGCAGTTTAGCGGGGGGCAACCAAGAGACCCATTACTTC,CSSSLAGGNQETHYF
.,TRBJ2-7,TRBV15,medium-sized,TGTGCCACCAGCACTGATACGAGCTCCTACGAGCAGTACTTC,CATSTDTSSYEQYF